This TCR beta chain was sequenced for a study of Ad26.COV2.S vaccination and SARS-CoV-2 variants. Assay used: immunoSEQ multiplex PCR; TCRdb lists only in-frame clones, some missing. The sample carries about half a million clones, roughly nine tenths recorded once. The treatment: around 19 received Ad26.COV2.S at low or high dose, single or two shots; five or six received placebo; per-sample allocation not given. Day 63 after the first injection of vaccine or placebo was the sampling time. A few counts support this clone. Sequences were derived from peripheral blood, sampled in a trial of Ad26.COV2.S vaccine versus placebo. The TCR was taken from a person between 18 and 65 years old who received the Ad26.COV2.S COVID-19 vaccine or a placebo.

The CDR3 region is CASSTGAGSNQPQHF. For the CDR3, the DNA is TGTGCCAGCAGCACAGGGGCAGGGAGCAATCAGCCCCAGCATTTT. The chain is built from TRBV7-8 and TRBJ1-5, with 7 positions matching TRBD1. Germline CDR1 and CDR2: SGHVS and FQNEAQ. The CDR3 length is 15 residues. V shed 5 bases and J 1 base; nucleotides not matched to a gene: 5. Full variable domain (outside the CDR3, taken from reference TRBV7-8 and TRBJ1-5): GAGVSQSPRYKVAKRGQDVALRCDPISGHVSLFWYQQALGQGPEFLTYFQNEAQLDKSGLPSDRFFAERPEGSVSTLKIQRTQQEDSAVYLCASSTGAGSNQPQHFGDGTRLSIL.